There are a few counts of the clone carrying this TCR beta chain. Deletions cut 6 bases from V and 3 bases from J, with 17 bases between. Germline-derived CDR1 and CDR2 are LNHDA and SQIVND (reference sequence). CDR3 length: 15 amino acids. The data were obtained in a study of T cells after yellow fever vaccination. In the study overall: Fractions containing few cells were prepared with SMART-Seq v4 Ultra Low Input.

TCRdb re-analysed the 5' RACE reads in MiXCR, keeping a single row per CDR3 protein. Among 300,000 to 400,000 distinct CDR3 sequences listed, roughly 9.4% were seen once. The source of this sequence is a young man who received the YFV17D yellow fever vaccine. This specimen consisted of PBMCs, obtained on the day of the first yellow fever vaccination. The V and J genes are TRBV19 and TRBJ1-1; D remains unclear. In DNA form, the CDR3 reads TGTGCCAGTAGCATACCAGGAGCACCTTACACTGAAGCTTTCTTT. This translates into CASSIPGAPYTEAFF.